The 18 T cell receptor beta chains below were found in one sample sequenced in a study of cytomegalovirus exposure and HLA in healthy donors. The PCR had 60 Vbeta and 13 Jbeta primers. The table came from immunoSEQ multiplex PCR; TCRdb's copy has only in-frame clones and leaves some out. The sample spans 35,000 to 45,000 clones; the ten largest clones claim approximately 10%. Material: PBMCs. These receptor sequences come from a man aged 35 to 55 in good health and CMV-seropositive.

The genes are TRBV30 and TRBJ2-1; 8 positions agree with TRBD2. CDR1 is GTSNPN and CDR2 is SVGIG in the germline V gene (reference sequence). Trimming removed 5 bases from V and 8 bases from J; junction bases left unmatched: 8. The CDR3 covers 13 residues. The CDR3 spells CAWGGTSSYEQFF. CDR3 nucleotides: TGTGCCTGGGGGGGGACTAGTTCGTATGAGCAGTTCTTC. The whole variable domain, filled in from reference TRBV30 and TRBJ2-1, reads SQTIHQWPATLVQPVGSPLSLECTVEGTSNPNLYWYRQAAGRGLQLLFYSVGIGQISSEVPQNLSASRPQDRQFILSSKKLLLSDSGFYLCAWGGTSSYEQFFGPGTRLTVL.

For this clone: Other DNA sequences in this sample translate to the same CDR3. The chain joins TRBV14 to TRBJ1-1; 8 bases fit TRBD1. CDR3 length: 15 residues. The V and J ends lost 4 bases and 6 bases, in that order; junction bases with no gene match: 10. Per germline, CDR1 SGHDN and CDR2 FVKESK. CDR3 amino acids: CASSPIGQGAAEAFF. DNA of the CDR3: TGTGCCAGCAGCCCCATCGGGCAGGGGGCTGCTGAAGCTTTCTTT.

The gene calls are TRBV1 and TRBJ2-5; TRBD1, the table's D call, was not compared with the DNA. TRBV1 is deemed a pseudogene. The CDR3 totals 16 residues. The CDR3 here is CTSSRKPGQGPLQQYF. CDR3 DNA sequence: TGCACCAGCAGCCGAAAACCGGGACAGGGGCCTCTGCAGCAGTACTTC.

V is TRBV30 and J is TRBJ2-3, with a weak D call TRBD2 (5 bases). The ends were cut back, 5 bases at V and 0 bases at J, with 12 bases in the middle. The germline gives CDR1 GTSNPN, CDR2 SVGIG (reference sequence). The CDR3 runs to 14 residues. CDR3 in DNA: TGTGCCTGGGGCCGAGGGTCAAGCACAGATACGCAGTATTTT. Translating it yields CAWGRGSSTDTQYF.

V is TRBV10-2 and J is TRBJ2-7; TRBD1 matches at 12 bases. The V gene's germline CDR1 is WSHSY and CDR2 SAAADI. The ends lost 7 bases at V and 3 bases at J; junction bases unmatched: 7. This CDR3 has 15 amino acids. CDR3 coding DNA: TGCGCCAGCAATCGGGGACAGGGGGCCCACTACGAGCAGTACTTC. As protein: CASNRGQGAHYEQYF.

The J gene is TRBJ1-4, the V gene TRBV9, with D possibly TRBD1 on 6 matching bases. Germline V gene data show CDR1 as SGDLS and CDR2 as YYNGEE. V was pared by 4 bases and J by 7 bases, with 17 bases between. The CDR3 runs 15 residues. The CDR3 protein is CASSSQGVAGEKLFF. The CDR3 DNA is TGTGCCAGCAGCTCACAGGGCGTAGCAGGTGAAAAACTGTTTTTT. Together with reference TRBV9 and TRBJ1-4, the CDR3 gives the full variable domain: DSGVTQTPKHLITATGQRVTLRCSPRSGDLSVYWYQQSLDQGLQFLIQYYNGEERAKGNILERFSAQQFPDLHSELNLSSLELGDSALYFCASSSQGVAGEKLFFGSGTQLSVL.

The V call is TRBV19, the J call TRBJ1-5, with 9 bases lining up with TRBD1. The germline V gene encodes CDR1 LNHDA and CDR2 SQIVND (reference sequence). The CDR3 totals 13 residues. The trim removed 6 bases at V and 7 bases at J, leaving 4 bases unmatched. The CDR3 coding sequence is TGTGCCAGTAGCGGGACAGGGTCCCAGCCCCAGCATTTT. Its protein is CASSGTGSQPQHF. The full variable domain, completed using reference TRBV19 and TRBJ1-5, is DGGITQSPKYLFRKEGQNVTLSCEQNLNHDAMYWYRQDPGQGLRLIYYSQIVNDFQKGDIAEGYSVSREKKESFPLTVTSAQKNPTAFYLCASSGTGSQPQHFGDGTRLSIL.

The CDR3 protein is CASSGDYPTNTQYF. The DNA of the CDR3 is TGCGCCAGCAGTGGGGACTACCCTACGAATACGCAGTATTTT. This rearrangement joins TRBV10-1 to TRBJ2-3; 7 bases match TRBD2. CDR1 is WNHNN, CDR2 SYGVQD, per germline (reference sequence). The trim removed 4 bases at V and 7 bases at J, leaving 8 bases unmatched. The CDR3 totals 14 residues.

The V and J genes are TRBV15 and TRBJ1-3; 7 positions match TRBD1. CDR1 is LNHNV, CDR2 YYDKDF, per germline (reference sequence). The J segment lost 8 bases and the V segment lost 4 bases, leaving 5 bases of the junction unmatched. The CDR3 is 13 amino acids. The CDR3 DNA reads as TGTGCCACCAGCACTGACAGGGCAGACACCATATATTTT. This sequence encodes CATSTDRADTIYF.

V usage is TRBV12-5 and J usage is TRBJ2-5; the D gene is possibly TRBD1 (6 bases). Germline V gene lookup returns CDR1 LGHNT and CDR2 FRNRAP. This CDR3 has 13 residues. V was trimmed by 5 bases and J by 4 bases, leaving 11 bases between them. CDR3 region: CASGPGVVETQYF. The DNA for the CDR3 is TGTGCTAGTGGTCCAGGGGTTGTAGAGACCCAGTACTTC. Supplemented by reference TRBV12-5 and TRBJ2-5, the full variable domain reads DARVTQTPRHKVTEMGQEVTMRCQPILGHNTVFWYRQTMMQGLELLAYFRNRAPLDDSGMPKDRFSAEMPDATLATLKIQPSEPRDSAVYFCASGPGVVETQYFGPGTRLLVL.

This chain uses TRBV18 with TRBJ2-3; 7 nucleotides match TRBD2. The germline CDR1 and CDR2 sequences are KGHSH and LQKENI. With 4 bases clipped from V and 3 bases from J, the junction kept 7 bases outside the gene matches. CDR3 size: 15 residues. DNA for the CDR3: TGTGCCAGCTCACGAACAGCGGGAAAAACAGATACGCAGTATTTT. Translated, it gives CASSRTAGKTDTQYF.

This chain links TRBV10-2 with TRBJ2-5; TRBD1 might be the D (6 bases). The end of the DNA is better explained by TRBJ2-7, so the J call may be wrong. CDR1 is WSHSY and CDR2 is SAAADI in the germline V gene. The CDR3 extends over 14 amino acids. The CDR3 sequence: CASSEGGRNYEQYF. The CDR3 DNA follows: TGCGCCAGCAGTGAGGGGGGCAGAAACTACGAGCAGTACTTC.

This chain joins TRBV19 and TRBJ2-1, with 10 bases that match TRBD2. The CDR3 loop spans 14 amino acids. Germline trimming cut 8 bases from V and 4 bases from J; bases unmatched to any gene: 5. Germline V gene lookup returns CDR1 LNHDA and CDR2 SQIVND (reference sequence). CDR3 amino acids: CASSSGSLYNEQFF. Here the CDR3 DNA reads TGTGCCAGTTCTAGCGGGAGCTTGTACAATGAGCAGTTCTTC.

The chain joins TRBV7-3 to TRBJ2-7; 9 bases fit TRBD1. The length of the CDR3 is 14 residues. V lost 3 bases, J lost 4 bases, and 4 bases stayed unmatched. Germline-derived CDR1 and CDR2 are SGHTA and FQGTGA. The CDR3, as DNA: TGTGCCAGCAGCTTGGGACAGGGAAAGTACGAGCAGTACTTC. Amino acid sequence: CASSLGQGKYEQYF.

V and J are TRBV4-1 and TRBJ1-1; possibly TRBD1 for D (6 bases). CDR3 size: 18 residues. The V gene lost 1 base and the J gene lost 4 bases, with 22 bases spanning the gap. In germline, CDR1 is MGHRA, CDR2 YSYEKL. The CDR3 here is CASSQGGLSGTRGTEAFF. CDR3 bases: TGCGCCAGCAGCCAAGGAGGTCTGAGCGGGACCAGGGGCACTGAAGCTTTCTTT.

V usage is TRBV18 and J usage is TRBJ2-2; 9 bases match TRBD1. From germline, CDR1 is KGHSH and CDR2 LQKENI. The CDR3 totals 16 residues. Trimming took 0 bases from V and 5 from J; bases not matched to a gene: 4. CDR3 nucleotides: TGTGCCAGCTCACCACCGGGACAGGGAAGAACCGGGGAGCTGTTTTTT. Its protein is CASSPPGQGRTGELFF.

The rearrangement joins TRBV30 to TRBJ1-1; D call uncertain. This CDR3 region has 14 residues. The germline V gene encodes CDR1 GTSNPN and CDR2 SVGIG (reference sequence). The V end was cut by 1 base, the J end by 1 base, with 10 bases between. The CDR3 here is CAWSAQAGNTEAFF. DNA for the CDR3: TGTGCCTGGAGTGCCCAGGCAGGGAACACTGAAGCTTTCTTT. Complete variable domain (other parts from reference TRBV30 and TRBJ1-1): SQTIHQWPATLVQPVGSPLSLECTVEGTSNPNLYWYRQAAGRGLQLLFYSVGIGQISSEVPQNLSASRPQDRQFILSSKKLLLSDSGFYLCAWSAQAGNTEAFFGQGTRLTVV.

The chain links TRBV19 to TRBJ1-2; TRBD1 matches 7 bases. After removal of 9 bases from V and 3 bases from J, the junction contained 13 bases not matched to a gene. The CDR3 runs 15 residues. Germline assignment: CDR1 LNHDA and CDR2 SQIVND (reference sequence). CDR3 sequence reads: CASASDRPTDYGYTF. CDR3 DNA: TGTGCCAGCGCCTCGGACAGGCCGACCGACTATGGCTACACCTTC. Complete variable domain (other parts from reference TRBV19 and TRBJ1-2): DGGITQSPKYLFRKEGQNVTLSCEQNLNHDAMYWYRQDPGQGLRLIYYSQIVNDFQKGDIAEGYSVSREKKESFPLTVTSAQKNPTAFYLCASASDRPTDYGYTFGSGTRLTVV.